This section outlines one T cell receptor (beta chain) sequence together with its context. The CDR3 covers 14 residues. The V gene's germline CDR1 is SGHKS and CDR2 YYEKEE (reference sequence). The V gene end was trimmed by 0 bases and the J gene end by 3 bases; junction bases not matched to a gene: 2. The entry originates in a study of blood T cells in healthy people across ages. Next came a second PCR, run for roughly 6 to 11 cycles, which used a sample-barcoded 5' primer along with a J-beta primer mix. TCRdb reprocessed the 5' RACE reads via MiXCR and lists one record per CDR3 protein. The data contain some 930,000 distinct CDR3 sequences, under 35% of them singletons. These data also featured in a second study, about T cells of mothers and their children. That study adds: The yield was over 9.5 million TCR beta CDR3 reads from each mother and around 2.9 million from each child.

Sequenced input: blood. V is TRBV5-5 and J is TRBJ1-2; 7 bases match TRBD1. This receptor was identified in a woman aged 40 to 55 in good health. The CDR3 nucleotides are TGTGCCAGCAGCTTGGATGGACAGGACTATGGCTACACCTTC. Protein sequence: CASSLDGQDYGYTF.